This T cell receptor beta chain was recovered during a study of long-term antiretroviral therapy in people with HIV. Across the whole study: By about a decade, the earliest samples predate the 2015 immediate-ART recommendation. Study results and limitations: Specimens of blood were obtained during about 2003 to 2017, possibly under older ART regimens. Every time point showed a repertoire led by clones expanded before ART.

At survey level, the immunoSEQ assay was run in its v3.0 version. The repertoire was sequenced with immunoSEQ multiplex PCR; TCRdb's copy has only in-frame clones and lacks some. Among about 43,000 clones listed, less than 95% were seen once. PBMC samples from each donor numbered at least one pre-ART and at least two post-ART. A word on this clone: No antigen is known for it.

The sample was unsorted PBMCs, taken roughly 9.5 years after starting antiretroviral therapy. This TCR came from a man younger than 40 with HIV.

This chain's CDR3 is CASSLADRGSHEQYF. CDR3 nucleotides: TGTGCCAGCAGCTTGGCGGACAGGGGTAGCCACGAGCAGTACTTC. The V call is TRBV5-6, the J call TRBJ2-7; 9 nucleotides line up with TRBD1. After removal of 0 bases from V and 5 bases from J, the junction contained 6 bases not matched to a gene. Germline V lookup: CDR1 SGHDT, CDR2 YYEEEE. The CDR3 is 15 amino acids.